These 4 T cell receptor beta chains share one sample of origin, sequenced in a study of graft-versus-host responses after intestinal transplantation. Only in-frame clones appear in the TCRdb table, and some are missing; sequencing was by immunoSEQ multiplex PCR. The sample lists over 45,000 clones; approximately 92% were seen once. The material was PBMCs, obtained about 800 days after a first intestinal transplant, on the day of a second. The source is a human patient who received an intestinal transplant, so some T cells may come from the graft donor.

The chain uses TRBV18 and TRBJ2-7; tentatively, D is TRBD1 or TRBD2 (5 bases each). V lost 2 bases and J 6 bases, leaving 14 bases between the germline ends. CDR1 is KGHSH, CDR2 LQKENI, per germline. This CDR3 region has 14 residues. Written as DNA, the CDR3 is TGTGCCAGCTCACCAGAAGGGACCACCCTCGAGCAGTACTTC. It yields the protein CASSPEGTTLEQYF.

CDR3 in amino acids: CASTPPSSYEQYF. The DNA of the CDR3 is TGTGCCAGCACCCCTCCAAGCTCCTACGAGCAGTACTTC. The V gene is TRBV6-6, the J gene TRBJ2-7; D remains ambiguous. The germline V gene encodes CDR1 MNHNY and CDR2 SVGAGI (reference sequence). CDR3 length equals 13 residues. The germline V and J ends were trimmed by 7 bases and 0 bases, with 10 bases remaining between them.

This chain uses TRBV4-2 with TRBJ2-2; D may be TRBD2 (6 bases). The CDR3 is 16 amino acids. The ends were cut back, 0 bases at V and 0 bases at J, with 8 bases in the middle. Germline lookup yields CDR1 LGHNA and CDR2 YNFKEQ. CDR3 sequence reads: CASSQDTGANTGELFF. In DNA, the CDR3 is TGTGCCAGCAGCCAAGATACGGGAGCGAACACCGGGGAGCTGTTTTTT.

The chain couples TRBV2 to TRBJ1-1; the D gene is possibly TRBD1 (6 bases). Germline CDR1 SNHLY, CDR2 FYNNEI. The ends were cut back, 7 bases at V and 9 bases at J, with 18 bases in the middle. This CDR3 has 13 amino acids. DNA of the CDR3: TGTGCCAGCATAGGGAGGAGGGGGGGGAAAGCTTTCTTT. Amino acid sequence: CASIGRRGGKAFF. The full variable domain, rest sourced from reference TRBV2 and TRBJ1-1, is EPEVTQTPSHQVTQMGQEVILRCVPISNHLYFYWYRQILGQKVEFLVSFYNNEISEKSEIFDDQFSVERPDGSNFTLKIRSTKLEDSAMYFCASIGRRGGKAFFGQGTRLTVV.